This TCR beta chain was observed in a study of CD8 T cells in Susac syndrome. RNA amounts of roughly 0.45 to 1 ug underwent reverse transcription with random hexamers. The method of amplification for TCR beta CDR3 was immunoSEQ multiplex PCR, covering 54 Vbeta and 13 Jbeta. TCRdb reanalysed the immunoSEQ multiplex PCR reads using MiXCR and keeps one entry per CDR3 protein. This sample has fewer than 200,000 distinct CDR3 sequences, with around 93% found just once. This CDR3 has 18 residues. V dropped 5 bases and J dropped 0; count of bases not matched to a gene: 9. Germline V gives CDR1 MNHEY, CDR2 SMNVEV (reference sequence).

Material: CD4+ T cells from PBMCs. The receptor comes from a human donor in good health. V and J are TRBV27 and TRBJ2-6, with 8 bases that match TRBD1. The CDR3 DNA reads as TGTGCCAGCAGTCCTAAGGGACAGGATCACTCTGGGGCCAACGTCCTGACTTTC. Its protein product is CASSPKGQDHSGANVLTF.